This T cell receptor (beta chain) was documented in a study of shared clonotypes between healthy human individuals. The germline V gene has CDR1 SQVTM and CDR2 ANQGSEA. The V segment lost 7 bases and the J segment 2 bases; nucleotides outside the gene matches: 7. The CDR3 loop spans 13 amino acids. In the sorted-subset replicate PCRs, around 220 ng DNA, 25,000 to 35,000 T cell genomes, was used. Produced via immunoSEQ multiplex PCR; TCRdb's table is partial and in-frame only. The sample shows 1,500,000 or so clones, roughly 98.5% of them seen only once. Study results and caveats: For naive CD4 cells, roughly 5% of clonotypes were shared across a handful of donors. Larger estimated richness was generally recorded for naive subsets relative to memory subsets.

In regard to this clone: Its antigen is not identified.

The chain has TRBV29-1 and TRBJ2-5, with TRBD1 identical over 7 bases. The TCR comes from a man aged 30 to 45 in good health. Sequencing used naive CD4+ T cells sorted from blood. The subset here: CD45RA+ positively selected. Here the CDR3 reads CSGTRDSQETQYF. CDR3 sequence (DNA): TGCAGCGGGACACGGGACAGTCAAGAGACCCAGTACTTC.